The clone carrying this T cell receptor (beta chain) was counted a single time. Its cognate antigen is unknown. This specimen comes from a study of OX40 agonist ivuxolimab in advanced cancers. Study-level information: While on treatment, patients had intravenous ivuxolimab at 0.01 to 10 mg/kg every 2 weeks. Study-level points and caveats: The investigators did not determine what antigen specificity the expanded peripheral T cells had.

The data were produced by immunoSEQ multiplex PCR, yet TCRdb's version contains in-frame clones alone and is incomplete. This sample has roughly 48,000 clones, with roughly 80% found just once. V lost 5 bases to trimming and J lost 3 bases; unmatched junction nucleotides: 11. In germline, CDR1 is MNHNY, CDR2 SVGAGI (reference sequence). The CDR3 covers 16 residues. The chain recombines TRBV6-6 with TRBJ2-5, with 8 bases identical to TRBD1. This specimen was CD4+ or CD8+ T cells sorted from blood, taken in a trial of the OX40 agonist ivuxolimab. The source of this sequence is an adult with an advanced solid tumor such as melanoma, head and neck, liver or kidney cancer. The CDR3 DNA is TGTGCCAGCAGTGGGCCCGAAAAGACAGGGGAAGAGACCCAGTACTTC. It is translated as CASSGPEKTGEETQYF.